This T cell receptor beta chain was sequenced during a study of CD8 T cells in Susac syndrome. Study results and limitations: TCR sequencing and HLA analysis covered a relatively small number of individuals.

Reverse transcription of about 0.5 to 1 ug RNA was carried out with random hexamers. Amplification of the TCR beta CDR3 was carried out by immunoSEQ multiplex PCR, which spanned a total of 54 Vbeta and 13 Jbeta segments. In TCRdb, the immunoSEQ multiplex PCR reads were re-called with MiXCR into one record per CDR3 protein. The sample has 150,000 to 200,000 distinct CDR3 sequences, around 95% seen once. Sequencing targeted TCR beta in blood CD8+ and CD4+ T cells. TEMRA cells were FACS-enriched, while CD8+ and CD4+ T cells were negatively isolated. The germline V gene encodes CDR1 SGHTA and CDR2 FQGNSA. This CDR3 contains 14 residues. Deletions cut 1 base from V and 2 bases from J, with 8 bases between. Concerning this clonotype itself: The antigen is unknown.

The source is a human donor in good health. Sequencing was performed on CD4+ T cells from PBMCs. The rearrangement uses TRBV7-2 and TRBJ2-5; D is undetermined. This CDR3 reads CASSLEWGQETQYF. DNA for the CDR3: TGTGCCAGCAGCTTAGAGTGGGGACAAGAGACCCAGTACTTC.